The clone carrying this T cell receptor (beta chain) appeared once. TCRdb reanalysed the 5' RACE reads using MiXCR and keeps one entry per CDR3 protein. The table lists approximately 37,000 distinct CDR3 sequences, 18% of them singletons. Germline values: CDR1 KGHSH, CDR2 LQKENI. V lost 4 bases and J lost 7, with 14 bases in between. The CDR3 totals 13 residues. Sequencing was carried out using naive CD4+ T cells sorted from a lymph node. Described subset: naive CD4+ T cells, CD4+CD45RA+CD25-. This TCR came from a female donor with breast cancer. The chain couples TRBV18 to TRBJ2-7; D unclear. The chain's CDR3 is CASSLWNRQEQYF. CDR3 bases: TGTGCCAGCTCACTCTGGAACCGCCAGGAGCAGTACTTC.